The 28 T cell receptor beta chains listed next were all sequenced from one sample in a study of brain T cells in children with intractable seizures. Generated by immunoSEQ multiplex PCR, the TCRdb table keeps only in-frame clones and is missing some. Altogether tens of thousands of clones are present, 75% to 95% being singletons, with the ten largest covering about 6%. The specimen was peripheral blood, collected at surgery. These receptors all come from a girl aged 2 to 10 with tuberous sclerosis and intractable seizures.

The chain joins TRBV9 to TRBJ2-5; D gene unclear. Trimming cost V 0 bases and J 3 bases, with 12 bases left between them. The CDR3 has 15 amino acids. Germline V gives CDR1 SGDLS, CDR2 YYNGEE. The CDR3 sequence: CASSVGLGREETQYF. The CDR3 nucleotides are TGTGCCAGCAGCGTAGGATTAGGGCGAGAAGAGACCCAGTACTTC. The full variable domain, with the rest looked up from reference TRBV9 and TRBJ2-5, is DSGVTQTPKHLITATGQRVTLRCSPRSGDLSVYWYQQSLDQGLQFLIQYYNGEERAKGNILERFSAQQFPDLHSELNLSSLELGDSALYFCASSVGLGREETQYFGPGTRLLVL.

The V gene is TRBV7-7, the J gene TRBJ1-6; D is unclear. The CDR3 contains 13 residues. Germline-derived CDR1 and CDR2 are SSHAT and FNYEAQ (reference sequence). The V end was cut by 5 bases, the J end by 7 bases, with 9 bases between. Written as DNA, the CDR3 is TGTGCCAGCAGCCAAGATCAGAATTCACCCCTCCACTTT. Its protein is CASSQDQNSPLHF.

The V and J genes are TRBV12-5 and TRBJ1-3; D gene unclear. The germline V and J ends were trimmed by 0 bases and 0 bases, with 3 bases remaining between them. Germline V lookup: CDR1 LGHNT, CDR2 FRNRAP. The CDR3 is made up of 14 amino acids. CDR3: CASGLVRSGNTIYF. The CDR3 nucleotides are TGTGCTAGTGGTTTGGTACGCTCTGGAAACACCATATATTTT.

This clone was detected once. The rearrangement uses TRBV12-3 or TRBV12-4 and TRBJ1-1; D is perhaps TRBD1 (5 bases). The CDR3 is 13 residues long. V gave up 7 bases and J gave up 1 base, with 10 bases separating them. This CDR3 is CASTLTANTEAFF. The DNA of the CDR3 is TGTGCCAGCACCCTGACAGCGAACACTGAAGCTTTCTTT.

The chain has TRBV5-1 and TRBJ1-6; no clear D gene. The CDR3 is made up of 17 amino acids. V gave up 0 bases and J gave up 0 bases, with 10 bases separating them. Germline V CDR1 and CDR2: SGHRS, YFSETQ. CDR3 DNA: TGCGCCAGCAGCTTGGGCGGCCTGAGCTCCTATAATTCACCCCTCCACTTT. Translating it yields CASSLGGLSSYNSPLHF.

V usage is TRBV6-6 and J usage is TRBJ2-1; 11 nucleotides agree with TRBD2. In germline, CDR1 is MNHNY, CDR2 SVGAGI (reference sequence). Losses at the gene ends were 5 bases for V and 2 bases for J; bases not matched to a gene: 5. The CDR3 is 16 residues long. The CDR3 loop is CASSRLAGTAYNEQFF. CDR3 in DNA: TGTGCCAGCAGTAGACTAGCGGGGACGGCCTACAATGAGCAGTTCTTC.

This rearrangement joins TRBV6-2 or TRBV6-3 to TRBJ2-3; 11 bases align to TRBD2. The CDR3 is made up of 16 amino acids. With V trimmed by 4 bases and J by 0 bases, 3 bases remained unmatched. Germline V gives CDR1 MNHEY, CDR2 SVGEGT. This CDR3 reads CASSFSGGASTDTQYF. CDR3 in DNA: TGTGCCAGCAGTTTTAGCGGGGGGGCTAGCACAGATACGCAGTATTTT.

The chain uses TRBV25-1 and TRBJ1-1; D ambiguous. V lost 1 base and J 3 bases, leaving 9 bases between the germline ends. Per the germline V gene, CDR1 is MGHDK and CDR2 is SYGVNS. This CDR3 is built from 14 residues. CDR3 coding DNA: TGTGCCAGCAGTGAATGGGGTTACGACACTGAAGCTTTCTTT. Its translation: CASSEWGYDTEAFF.

The CDR3: CAWSGQGINQPQHF. Written as DNA, the CDR3 is TGTGCCTGGAGCGGACAGGGGATCAATCAGCCCCAGCATTTT. The V and J genes are TRBV30 and TRBJ1-5, with TRBD1 matching over 9 bases. The V gene end was trimmed by 3 bases and the J gene end by 3 bases; junction bases not matched to a gene: 3. CDR1 is GTSNPN, CDR2 SVGIG, per germline (reference sequence). The CDR3 runs to 14 residues.

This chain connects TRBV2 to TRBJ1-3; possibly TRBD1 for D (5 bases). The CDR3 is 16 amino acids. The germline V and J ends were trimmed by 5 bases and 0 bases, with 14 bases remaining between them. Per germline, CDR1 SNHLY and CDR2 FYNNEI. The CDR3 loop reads CASSPSPTDSGNTIYF. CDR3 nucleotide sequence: TGTGCCAGCAGTCCATCCCCGACAGACTCTGGAAACACCATATATTTT. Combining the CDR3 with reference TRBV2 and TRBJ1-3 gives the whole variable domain EPEVTQTPSHQVTQMGQEVILRCVPISNHLYFYWYRQILGQKVEFLVSFYNNEISEKSEIFDDQFSVERPDGSNFTLKIRSTKLEDSAMYFCASSPSPTDSGNTIYFGEGSWLTVV.

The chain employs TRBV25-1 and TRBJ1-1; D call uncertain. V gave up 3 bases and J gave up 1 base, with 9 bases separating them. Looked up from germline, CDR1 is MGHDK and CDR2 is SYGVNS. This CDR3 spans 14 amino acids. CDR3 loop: CASSDSGRNTEAFF. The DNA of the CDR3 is TGTGCCAGCAGTGACTCCGGGAGGAACACTGAAGCTTTCTTT.

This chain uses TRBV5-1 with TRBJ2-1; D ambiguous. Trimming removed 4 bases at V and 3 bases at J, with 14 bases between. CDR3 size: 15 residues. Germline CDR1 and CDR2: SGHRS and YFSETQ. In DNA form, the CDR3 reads TGCGCCAGCAGCCTAGTGGGTGTTAGCTACAATGAGCAGTTCTTC. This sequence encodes CASSLVGVSYNEQFF.

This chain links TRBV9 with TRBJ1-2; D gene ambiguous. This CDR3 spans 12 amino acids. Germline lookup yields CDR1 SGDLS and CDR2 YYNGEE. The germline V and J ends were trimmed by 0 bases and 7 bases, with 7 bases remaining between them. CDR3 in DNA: TGTGCCAGCAGCGTAGACCTCGGTGGCTACACCTTC. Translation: CASSVDLGGYTF.

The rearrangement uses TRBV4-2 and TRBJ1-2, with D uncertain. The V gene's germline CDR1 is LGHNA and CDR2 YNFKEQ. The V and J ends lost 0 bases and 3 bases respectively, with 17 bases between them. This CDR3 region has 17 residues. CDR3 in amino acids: CASSQDVTDGRDYGYTF. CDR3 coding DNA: TGTGCCAGCAGCCAAGATGTGACGGACGGTAGAGACTATGGCTACACCTTC.

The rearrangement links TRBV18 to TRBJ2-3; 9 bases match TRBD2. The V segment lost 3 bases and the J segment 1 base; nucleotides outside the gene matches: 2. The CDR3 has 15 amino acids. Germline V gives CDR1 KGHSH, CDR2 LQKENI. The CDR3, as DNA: TGTGCCAGCTCACCTAGCGGGGGCCGCACAGATACGCAGTATTTT. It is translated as CASSPSGGRTDTQYF.

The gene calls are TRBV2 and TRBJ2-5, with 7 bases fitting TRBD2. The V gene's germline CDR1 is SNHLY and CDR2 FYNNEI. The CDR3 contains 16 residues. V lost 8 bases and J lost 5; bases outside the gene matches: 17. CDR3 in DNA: TGTGCCAGCGTCAGGCTACTAGCGATGGTGACGGAGACCCAGTACTTC. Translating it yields CASVRLLAMVTETQYF.

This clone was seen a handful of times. The CDR3 DNA reads as TGCGCCAGCAGCCAAGATCTGTGGCTTCCAACTAATGAAAAACTGTTTTTT. It translates to CASSQDLWLPTNEKLFF. This chain links TRBV4-1 with TRBJ1-4; D gene ambiguous. Trimming left V 0 bases short and J 0 bases short, with 11 bases between. CDR3 length: 17 residues. Germline V gene lookup returns CDR1 MGHRA and CDR2 YSYEKL.

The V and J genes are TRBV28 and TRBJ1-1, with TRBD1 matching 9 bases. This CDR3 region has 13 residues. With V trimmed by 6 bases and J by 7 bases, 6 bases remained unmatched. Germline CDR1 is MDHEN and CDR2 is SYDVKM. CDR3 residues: CASSRTGEIEAFF. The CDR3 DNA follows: TGTGCCAGCAGCCGGACAGGGGAGATTGAAGCTTTCTTT.

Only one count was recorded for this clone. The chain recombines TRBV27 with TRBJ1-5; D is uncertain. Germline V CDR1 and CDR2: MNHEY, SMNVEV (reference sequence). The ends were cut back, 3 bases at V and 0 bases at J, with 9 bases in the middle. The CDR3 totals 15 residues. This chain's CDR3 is CASSLTVYSNQPQHF. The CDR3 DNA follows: TGTGCCAGCAGTTTGACGGTTTATAGCAATCAGCCCCAGCATTTT.

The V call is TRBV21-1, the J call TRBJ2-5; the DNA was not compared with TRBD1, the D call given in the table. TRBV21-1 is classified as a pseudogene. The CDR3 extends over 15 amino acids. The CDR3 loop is CASSKALDSRETQYF. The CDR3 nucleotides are TGTGCCAGCAGCAAAGCTTTAGACAGTAGAGAGACCCAGTACTTC.

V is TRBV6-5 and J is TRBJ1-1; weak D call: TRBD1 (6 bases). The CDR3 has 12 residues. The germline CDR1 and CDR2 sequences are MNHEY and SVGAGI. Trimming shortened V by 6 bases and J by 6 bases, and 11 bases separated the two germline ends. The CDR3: CASRTRGPEAFF. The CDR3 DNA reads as TGTGCCAGCAGAACCAGGGGTCCTGAAGCTTTCTTT.

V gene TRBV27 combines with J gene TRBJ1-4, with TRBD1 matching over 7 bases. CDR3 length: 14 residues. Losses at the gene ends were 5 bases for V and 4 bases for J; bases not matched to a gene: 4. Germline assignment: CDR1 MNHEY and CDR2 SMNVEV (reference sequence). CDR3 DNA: TGTGCCAGCAGTCGGACAGGACTTAATGAAAAACTGTTTTTT. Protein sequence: CASSRTGLNEKLFF.

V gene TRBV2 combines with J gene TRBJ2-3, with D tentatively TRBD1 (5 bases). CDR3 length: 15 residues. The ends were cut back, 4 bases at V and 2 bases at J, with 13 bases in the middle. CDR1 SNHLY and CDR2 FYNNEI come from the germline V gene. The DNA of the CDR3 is TGTGCCAGCAGTGTAGGGGCCTCTGACACAGATACGCAGTATTTT. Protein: CASSVGASDTDTQYF. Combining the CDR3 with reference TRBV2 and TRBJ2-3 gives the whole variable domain EPEVTQTPSHQVTQMGQEVILRCVPISNHLYFYWYRQILGQKVEFLVSFYNNEISEKSEIFDDQFSVERPDGSNFTLKIRSTKLEDSAMYFCASSVGASDTDTQYFGPGTRLTVL.

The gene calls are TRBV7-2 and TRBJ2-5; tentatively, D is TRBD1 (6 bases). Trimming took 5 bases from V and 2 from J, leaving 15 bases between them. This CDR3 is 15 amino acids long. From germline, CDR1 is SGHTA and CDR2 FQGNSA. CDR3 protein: CASSEQGNEQETQYF. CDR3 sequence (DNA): TGTGCCAGCAGCGAACAGGGAAACGAACAAGAGACCCAGTACTTC. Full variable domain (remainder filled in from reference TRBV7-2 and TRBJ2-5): GAGVSQSPSNKVTEKGKDVELRCDPISGHTALYWYRQSLGQGLEFLIYFQGNSAPDKSGLPSDRFSAERTGGSVSTLTIQRTQQEDSAVYLCASSEQGNEQETQYFGPGTRLLVL.

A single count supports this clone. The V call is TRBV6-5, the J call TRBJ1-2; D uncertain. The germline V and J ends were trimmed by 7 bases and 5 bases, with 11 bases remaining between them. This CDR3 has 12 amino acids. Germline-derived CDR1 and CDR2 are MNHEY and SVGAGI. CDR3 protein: CASTYLEYGYTF. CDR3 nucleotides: TGTGCCAGCACGTATCTGGAGTATGGCTACACCTTC.

This CDR3 is CASSDVTSGGNEQFF. The CDR3 region has the DNA TGTGCCAGCAGCGACGTTACTAGCGGGGGGAATGAGCAGTTCTTC. This chain joins TRBV11-2 and TRBJ2-1, with TRBD2 matching over 12 bases. The CDR3 contains 15 residues. The ends lost 5 bases at V and 7 bases at J; junction bases unmatched: 6. CDR1 and CDR2 from the germline V gene are SGHAT and FQNNGV.

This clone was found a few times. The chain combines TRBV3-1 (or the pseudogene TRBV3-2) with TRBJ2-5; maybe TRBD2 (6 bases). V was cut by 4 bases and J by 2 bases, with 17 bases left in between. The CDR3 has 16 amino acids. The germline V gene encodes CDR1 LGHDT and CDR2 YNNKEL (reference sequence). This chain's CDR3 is CASSLGRDFVQETQYF. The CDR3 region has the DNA TGTGCCAGCAGCCTAGGCCGGGACTTCGTACAAGAGACCCAGTACTTC.

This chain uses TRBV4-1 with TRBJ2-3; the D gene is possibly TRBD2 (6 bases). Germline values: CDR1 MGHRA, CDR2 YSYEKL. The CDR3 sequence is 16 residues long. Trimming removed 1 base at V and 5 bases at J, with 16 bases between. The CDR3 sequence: CASSQARAGGGDTQYF. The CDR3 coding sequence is TGCGCCAGCAGCCAAGCCCGAGCGGGTGGGGGAGATACGCAGTATTTT.